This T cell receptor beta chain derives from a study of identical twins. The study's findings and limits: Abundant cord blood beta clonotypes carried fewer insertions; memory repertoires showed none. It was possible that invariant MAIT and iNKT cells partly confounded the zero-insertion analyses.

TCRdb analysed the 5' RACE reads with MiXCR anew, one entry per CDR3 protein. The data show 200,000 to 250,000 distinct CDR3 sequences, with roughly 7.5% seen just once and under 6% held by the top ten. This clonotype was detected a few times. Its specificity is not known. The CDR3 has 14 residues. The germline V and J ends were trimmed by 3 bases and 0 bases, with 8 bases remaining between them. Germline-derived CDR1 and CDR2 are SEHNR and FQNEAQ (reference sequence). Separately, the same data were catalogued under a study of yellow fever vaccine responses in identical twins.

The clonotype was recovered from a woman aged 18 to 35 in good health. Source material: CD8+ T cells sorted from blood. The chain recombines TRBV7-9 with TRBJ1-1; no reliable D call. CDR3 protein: CASSFSAVNTEAFF. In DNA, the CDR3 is TGTGCCAGCAGCTTTTCGGCAGTGAACACTGAAGCTTTCTTT.